Each of the 7 T cell receptor beta chains below was sequenced from the same sample in a study of blood T cell repertoires in COVID-19. Profiling relied on immunoSEQ multiplex PCR, and the TCRdb table lists in-frame clones only, not all of them. The table includes more than 65,000 clones, approximately 82% detected once. Sequencing was performed on peripheral blood. The receptors derive from a man between 50 and 59 years old with active COVID-19.

The V gene is TRBV6-5, the J gene TRBJ2-3; TRBD1 agrees at 7 bases. The CDR3 is 15 residues long. V shed 7 bases and J 2 bases; nucleotides not matched to a gene: 9. Germline CDR1 reads MNHEY; CDR2 reads SVGAGI. The CDR3 reads CASIKRGTDTDTQYF. CDR3 bases: TGTGCCAGCATCAAGAGGGGGACAGACACAGATACGCAGTATTTT.

This rearrangement joins TRBV7-2 to TRBJ2-1, with a tentative D call TRBD2 (6 bases). This CDR3 spans 13 amino acids. V lost 7 bases, J lost 6 bases, and 13 bases lay in between. Germline CDR1 SGHTA, CDR2 FQGNSA. The DNA of the CDR3 is TGTGCCAGCACCCCGGTCGGGGGCAATGAGCAGTTCTTC. Translation gives CASTPVGGNEQFF.

A few counts support this clone. The V call is TRBV11-2, the J call TRBJ2-2; no clear D gene. The CDR3 covers 13 residues. V lost 4 bases, J lost 0 bases, and 3 bases lay in between. Germline loops: CDR1 SGHAT, CDR2 FQNNGV. CDR3 nucleotide sequence: TGTGCCAGCAGCTACACGAACACCGGGGAGCTGTTTTTT. Its protein product is CASSYTNTGELFF.

The chain is built from TRBV7-9 and TRBJ2-5, with a tentative D call TRBD1 (6 bases). V shed 2 bases and J shed 3 bases, with 22 bases lying between them. The CDR3 has 18 amino acids. Germline CDR1 and CDR2: SEHNR and FQNEAQ (reference sequence). The CDR3 loop reads CASSLKVRLAGAKETQYF. As DNA, the CDR3 is TGTGCCAGCAGCTTAAAGGTTCGATTGGCAGGGGCGAAAGAGACCCAGTACTTC.

The chain carries TRBV19 and TRBJ1-1, with TRBD1 as a possible D gene (6 bases). The CDR3 totals 13 residues. Germline CDR1 reads LNHDA; CDR2 reads SQIVND (reference sequence). Trimming cost V 5 bases and J 5 bases, with 12 bases left between them. This chain's CDR3 is CASSPSGQTEAFF. CDR3 in DNA: TGTGCCAGTAGTCCAAGCGGACAGACTGAAGCTTTCTTT. The variable domain in full, with the rest retrieved from reference TRBV19 and TRBJ1-1, is DGGITQSPKYLFRKEGQNVTLSCEQNLNHDAMYWYRQDPGQGLRLIYYSQIVNDFQKGDIAEGYSVSREKKESFPLTVTSAQKNPTAFYLCASSPSGQTEAFFGQGTRLTVV.

The genes are TRBV6-6 and TRBJ1-4; 7 positions agree with TRBD1. Per the germline V gene, CDR1 is MNHNY and CDR2 is SVGAGI (reference sequence). V lost 6 bases to trimming and J lost 2 bases; unmatched junction nucleotides: 9. The CDR3 totals 16 residues. The CDR3 DNA is TGTGCCAGCAGAAACAGGGGACGCACGACTAATGAAAAACTGTTTTTT. Its protein is CASRNRGRTTNEKLFF.

The CDR3 loop is CASSPDASDHQETQYF. The CDR3 DNA sequence: TGTGCCAGCAGTCCGGATGCCAGCGATCACCAAGAGACCCAGTACTTC. J is TRBJ2-5 and V is TRBV6-2 or TRBV6-3, with unresolved D. Between the trimmed V and J ends, which lost 5 bases and 0 bases, there was a span of 16 bases. This CDR3 comprises 16 residues. From germline, CDR1 is MNHEY and CDR2 SVGEGT.